Listed here are 18 T cell receptor beta chains from one sample, sequenced in a study of blood T cell repertoires in COVID-19. Assay: immunoSEQ multiplex PCR; the TCRdb copy retains only in-frame clones and omits some. The data show 85,000 to 120,000 clones, about 72% seen once. Sequences were obtained from peripheral blood. The receptors here all came from a man in his fifties or sixties with active or convalescent COVID-19.

This clone was seen just once. The rearrangement links TRBV6-6 to TRBJ1-1; 10 positions agree with TRBD1. The V segment lost 5 bases and the J segment 1 base; nucleotides outside the gene matches: 4. Germline-derived CDR1 and CDR2 are MNHNY and SVGAGI (reference sequence). This CDR3 contains 15 residues. As DNA, the CDR3 is TGTGCCAGCAGTACCCGGACAGGGGGGAACACTGAAGCTTTCTTT. Translation gives CASSTRTGGNTEAFF.

This chain connects TRBV28 to TRBJ2-3, with 7 bases identical to TRBD2. V dropped 6 bases and J dropped 0; count of bases not matched to a gene: 12. The CDR3 is 17 amino acids. CDR1 and CDR2 (germline): MDHEN, SYDVKM. The CDR3 protein is CASSHLTWRESTDTQYF. DNA for the CDR3: TGTGCCAGCAGCCACCTCACTTGGCGGGAGAGCACAGATACGCAGTATTTT.

Comment on this clone: Distinct nucleotide sequences in the sample also encode this CDR3. This rearrangement joins TRBV28 to TRBJ2-5, with 7 bases identical to TRBD2. The CDR3 runs to 16 residues. The germline V gene has CDR1 MDHEN and CDR2 SYDVKM. J was trimmed by 1 base and V by 11 bases; bases with no gene match: 16. The CDR3 coding sequence is TGTGCCCGCCGGGGGGTGGGGGGGAGGGTCCAAGAGACCCAGTACTTC. Translated, it gives CARRGVGGRVQETQYF.

The chain recombines TRBV9 with TRBJ2-3, with 13 positions matching TRBD2. The germline CDR1 and CDR2 sequences are SGDLS and YYNGEE. Trimming at V came to 3 bases and at J to 2 bases, leaving 3 bases not matched to a gene. This CDR3 contains 16 residues. The CDR3 sequence: CASSEGLAGPTDTQYF. DNA for the CDR3: TGTGCCAGCAGCGAGGGACTAGCGGGGCCCACAGATACGCAGTATTTT.

The chain has TRBV28 and TRBJ1-2; D may be TRBD1 (5 bases). Germline V CDR1 and CDR2: MDHEN, SYDVKM. V shed 8 bases and J shed 3 bases, with 13 bases lying between them. CDR3 size: 13 residues. CDR3 bases: TGTGCCAGCGGGGGGGGACCTTACTATGGCTACACCTTC. Encoded protein: CASGGGPYYGYTF.

This chain connects TRBV18 to TRBJ2-1; D not resolved. The CDR3 sequence is 15 residues long. Germline V lookup: CDR1 KGHSH, CDR2 LQKENI. Trimming cost V 2 bases and J 0 bases, with 8 bases left between them. CDR3 in amino acids: CASSPKTGSYNEQFF. CDR3 in DNA: TGTGCCAGCTCACCAAAAACCGGCTCCTACAATGAGCAGTTCTTC.

In nucleotides, the CDR3 is TGCGCCAGCAGCCAAGTGGGACTAGCGGGGAACAATGAGCAGTTCTTC. This sequence encodes CASSQVGLAGNNEQFF. The rearrangement uses TRBV4-1 and TRBJ2-1, with 13 bases aligning to TRBD2. V was pared by 1 base and J by 5 bases, with 2 bases of the junction left unmatched. This CDR3 is 16 amino acids long. In germline, CDR1 is MGHRA, CDR2 YSYEKL.

This clone was seen a single time. A much bigger clone sits one base away, suggesting this may be a read error. The J gene is TRBJ1-2, the V gene TRBV11-2; D may be TRBD1 (6 bases). V lost 5 bases, J lost 6 bases, and 10 bases lay in between. Germline CDR1 is SGHAT and CDR2 is FQNNGV. The CDR3 length is 12 residues. The CDR3 DNA reads as TGTGCCAGCAGCGCAACAGGGAATGGCTACACCTTC. This encodes CASSATGNGYTF. The full variable domain, rest sourced from reference TRBV11-2 and TRBJ1-2, is EAGVAQSPRYKIIEKRQSVAFWCNPISGHATLYWYQQILGQGPKLLIQFQNNGVVDDSQLPKDRFSAERLKGVDSTLKIQPAKLEDSAVYLCASSATGNGYTFGSGTRLTVV.

This chain connects TRBV4-1 to TRBJ2-5, with TRBD1 identical over 8 bases. The junction had 8 bases not matched to a gene; V was cut back by 2 bases and J by 3 bases. The CDR3 extends over 16 amino acids. Germline CDR1 is MGHRA and CDR2 is YSYEKL. CDR3 protein: CASSQRALGQEETQYF. The CDR3 DNA is TGCGCCAGCAGCCAACGAGCCTTGGGACAGGAAGAGACCCAGTACTTC.

J is TRBJ2-3 and V is TRBV11-3; a possible D gene is TRBD2 (6 bases). Looked up from germline, CDR1 is SGHNT and CDR2 is YENEEA. V lost 3 bases to trimming and J lost 2 bases, with 12 bases between them. This CDR3 is built from 15 residues. CDR3 coding DNA: TGTGCCAGCAGCTTTAGCGGACTTTTCACAGATACGCAGTATTTT. Translation gives CASSFSGLFTDTQYF.

This clone was detected only once. The V call is TRBV3-1 (or the pseudogene TRBV3-2), the J call TRBJ1-2; TRBD1 might be the D (5 bases). Germline loops: CDR1 LGHDT, CDR2 YNNKEL (reference sequence). The CDR3 loop spans 15 amino acids. Trimming cost V 1 base and J 1 base, with 10 bases left between them. The CDR3 loop reads CASSQVSGGNYGYTF. In nucleotides, the CDR3 is TGTGCCAGCAGCCAAGTGTCGGGGGGTAACTATGGCTACACCTTC.

The CDR3 reads CASSESLVLSDTQYF. The CDR3 DNA is TGTGCCAGCAGTGAGAGTCTAGTGTTGTCAGATACGCAGTATTTT. The chain is built from TRBV2 and TRBJ2-3, with D unresolved. The germline V gene encodes CDR1 SNHLY and CDR2 FYNNEI. The CDR3 covers 15 residues. Trimming took 3 bases from V and 4 from J, leaving 14 bases between them.

The chain carries TRBV9 and TRBJ1-4, with unresolved D. The V end lost 0 bases, the J end lost 6 bases, and 9 bases lay between the germline ends. Germline assignment: CDR1 SGDLS and CDR2 YYNGEE. The CDR3 spans 14 residues. In nucleotides, the CDR3 is TGTGCCAGCAGCGTAGTTGGTACGGATGAAAAACTGTTTTTT. Translation: CASSVVGTDEKLFF.

This clone was seen once. The V and J genes are TRBV2 and TRBJ2-3, with 7 bases fitting TRBD2. The germline V gene has CDR1 SNHLY and CDR2 FYNNEI. With 3 bases clipped from V and 4 bases from J, the junction kept 7 bases outside the gene matches. There are 15 residues in the CDR3. The CDR3, as DNA: TGTGCCAGCAGTGAGACGGGAGGTGGTGCAGATACGCAGTATTTT. It encodes CASSETGGGADTQYF.

This clone was seen more than once but under ten times. V gene TRBV5-1 combines with J gene TRBJ2-1, with 16 bases fitting TRBD2. J lost 5 bases, V lost 4 bases, and 6 bases had no gene match. The CDR3 is made up of 17 amino acids. The V gene's germline CDR1 is SGHRS and CDR2 YFSETQ. CDR3 residues: CASSGGTSGRANNEQFF. CDR3 nucleotides: TGCGCCAGCAGCGGGGGGACTAGCGGGAGGGCCAACAATGAGCAGTTCTTC.

The V call is TRBV7-2, the J call TRBJ1-1; D remains ambiguous. Trimming removed 3 bases at V and 0 bases at J, with 8 bases between. Germline lookup yields CDR1 SGHTA and CDR2 FQGNSA. This CDR3 is 14 amino acids long. The CDR3 bases are TGTGCCAGCAGCTTTGGGCATTTGAACACTGAAGCTTTCTTT. It yields the protein CASSFGHLNTEAFF.

The chain carries TRBV19 and TRBJ2-1, with D possibly TRBD1 on 6 matching bases. CDR3 length: 19 amino acids. Trimming pared 8 bases from V and 5 bases from J, leaving 31 bases between. Germline CDR1 reads LNHDA; CDR2 reads SQIVND (reference sequence). In nucleotides, the CDR3 is TGTGCCAGTCGAAAACCACTTGGGCAGGGGTCGCTTTTGGACAATGAGCAGTTCTTC. As protein: CASRKPLGQGSLLDNEQFF. Variable domain in full (rest from reference TRBV19 and TRBJ2-1): DGGITQSPKYLFRKEGQNVTLSCEQNLNHDAMYWYRQDPGQGLRLIYYSQIVNDFQKGDIAEGYSVSREKKESFPLTVTSAQKNPTAFYLCASRKPLGQGSLLDNEQFFGPGTRLTVL.

This clone occurred once. The chain couples TRBV28 to TRBJ2-1, with 10 bases aligning to TRBD2. CDR1 MDHEN and CDR2 SYDVKM come from the germline V gene. V lost 6 bases, J lost 13 bases, and 6 bases stayed unmatched. The CDR3 totals 12 residues. The CDR3 sequence is CASSNSGRSQFF. The DNA of the CDR3 is TGTGCCAGCAGCAATAGCGGGAGGTCCCAGTTCTTC.